The following is a T cell receptor (beta chain) sequence with its context. This record belongs to a study of response to subunit inactivated influenza vaccine. The CDR3 extends over 14 amino acids. V was trimmed by 5 bases and J by 8 bases, leaving 17 bases between them. The V gene's germline CDR1 is SSHAT and CDR2 FNYEAQ (reference sequence). TCRdb independently ran MiXCR on the RT-PCR reads; one entry per CDR3 protein. The table includes some 540,000 distinct CDR3 sequences, around a quarter detected once. Separately, the same data were catalogued under a study of T cells expressing NK-cell markers. That source reports: Beta-chain TCR cDNA was generated via 5'RACE template switching with UMIs. In a group of 5 or 6 donors, dominant NKG2C+ clonotypes represented roughly 1.0-7.0% of CD8+ T cells.

The rearrangement joins TRBV7-7 to TRBJ2-3; no definite D call. The source of this sequence is a man in his fifties or sixties who received an inactivated influenza vaccine. Sequenced here: CD4+ T cells sorted from PBMCs, sampled about 12 days after vaccination. This CDR3 reads CASSEAGYDSTQYF. CDR3 DNA: TGTGCCAGCAGCGAGGCTGGGTACGATAGTACGCAGTATTTT.